A single sample gave rise to the 25 T cell receptor beta chains below, sequenced in a study of control samples from healthy donors and cancer patients. Profiling relied on immunoSEQ multiplex PCR, and the TCRdb table lists in-frame clones only, not all of them. The table shows 100,000 to 150,000 clones, with over 80% occurring only once. Sequencing was performed on PBMCs. The origin of the receptors is an elderly man with head and neck cancer.

This sequence joins TRBV30 and TRBJ1-2; maybe TRBD1 (6 bases). This CDR3 is 10 amino acids long. Germline-derived CDR1 and CDR2 are GTSNPN and SVGIG (reference sequence). DNA for the CDR3: TGTCTTACAGGGAATTATGGCTACACCTTC. It is translated as CLTGNYGYTF. The complete variable domain, with remaining parts taken from reference TRBV30 and TRBJ1-2, reads SQTIHQWPATLVQPVGSPLSLECTVEGTSNPNLYWYRQAAGRGLQLLFYSVGIGQISSEVPQNLSASRPQDRQFILSSKKLLLSDSGFYLCLTGNYGYTFGSGTRLTVV.

The rearrangement joins TRBV7-9 to TRBJ2-7; 8 nucleotides agree with TRBD1. The germline V gene encodes CDR1 SEHNR and CDR2 FQNEAQ (reference sequence). V was pared by 5 bases and J by 3 bases, with 9 bases of the junction left unmatched. The CDR3 length is 15 residues. CDR3 sequence reads: CASSRLGDRSYEQYF. In DNA form, the CDR3 reads TGTGCCAGCAGCCGGCTGGGGGACAGGAGCTACGAGCAGTACTTC.

The chain joins TRBV7-7 to TRBJ2-7; the D gene is possibly TRBD1 (6 bases). Trimming took off 1 base at V and 3 bases at J, with 7 bases between the two ends. This CDR3 region has 13 residues. Germline V gene sequence: CDR1 SSHAT, CDR2 FNYEAQ (reference sequence). The CDR3 sequence: CASSLEQGYEQYF. CDR3 DNA: TGTGCCAGCAGCTTAGAACAGGGCTACGAGCAGTACTTC.

J is TRBJ2-2 and V is TRBV19, with unresolved D. This CDR3 is built from 12 residues. Deletions cut 5 bases from V and 6 bases from J, with 7 bases between. Germline lookup yields CDR1 LNHDA and CDR2 SQIVND (reference sequence). CDR3 region: CASSLTSGELFF. CDR3 in DNA: TGTGCCAGTAGTCTGACCTCCGGGGAGCTGTTTTTT.

This chain uses TRBV7-2 with TRBJ2-3, with unresolved D. Trimming stripped 5 bases from V and 6 bases from J, with 12 bases between. This CDR3 is 13 amino acids long. Germline V lookup: CDR1 SGHTA, CDR2 FQGNSA. The CDR3: CASSNMVFDTQYF. The CDR3 DNA reads as TGTGCCAGCAGCAACATGGTTTTCGATACGCAGTATTTT.

V gene TRBV7-9 combines with J gene TRBJ1-1, with a possible D match to TRBD1 (5 bases). This CDR3 has 13 amino acids. V shed 8 bases and J shed 7 bases, with 17 bases lying between them. Germline CDR1 SEHNR, CDR2 FQNEAQ (reference sequence). The CDR3 here is CASCLAEGLEAFF. CDR3 coding DNA: TGTGCCAGCTGCCTGGCGGAGGGGCTTGAAGCTTTCTTT.

The rearrangement uses TRBV2 and TRBJ2-3; 13 nucleotides align to TRBD2. V lost 4 bases, J lost 0 bases, and 10 bases stayed unmatched. CDR1 is SNHLY and CDR2 is FYNNEI in the germline V gene. The CDR3 length is 19 residues. The CDR3 reads CASSAKGTSGVSSTDTQYF. CDR3 DNA: TGTGCCAGCAGTGCCAAAGGGACTAGCGGGGTTTCTAGCACAGATACGCAGTATTTT.

This chain connects TRBV5-1 to TRBJ2-5; D unclear. Trimming pared 0 bases from V and 3 bases from J, leaving 9 bases between. Germline assignment: CDR1 SGHRS and CDR2 YFSETQ. This CDR3 contains 14 residues. The DNA of the CDR3 is TGCGCCAGCAGCTTGGAGGTTAGCAAAGAGACCCAGTACTTC. It yields the protein CASSLEVSKETQYF.

V is TRBV18 and J is TRBJ1-1; 7 nucleotides align to TRBD1. The CDR3 has 17 amino acids. After removal of 0 bases from V and 1 base from J, the junction contained 8 bases not matched to a gene. Germline values: CDR1 KGHSH, CDR2 LQKENI. As DNA, the CDR3 is TGTGCCAGCTCACCACCCTGGGCGGAGGGGGCGAACACTGAAGCTTTCTTT. Protein: CASSPPWAEGANTEAFF.

The chain joins TRBV5-8 to TRBJ1-5; D is unresolved. With 2 bases removed from V and 8 bases from J, the gap between germline ends came to 8 bases. This CDR3 comprises 12 residues. Germline V gene lookup returns CDR1 SGHTS and CDR2 YDEGEE. CDR3 DNA sequence: TGTGCCAGCAGCTTCGGTCAGGAGCCCCAGCATTTT. Its protein is CASSFGQEPQHF.

The chain recombines TRBV6-2 or TRBV6-3 with TRBJ1-2; 11 bases agree with TRBD1. The J segment lost 7 bases and the V segment lost 5 bases, leaving 9 bases of the junction unmatched. Germline assignment: CDR1 MNHEY and CDR2 SVGEGT. The CDR3 is 15 amino acids. CDR3 bases: TGTGCCAGCAGTGCCCCGGGACAGGGGGAGTTTGGCTACACCTTC. Its translation is CASSAPGQGEFGYTF.

The chain links TRBV6-1 to TRBJ2-5; D is ambiguous. V dropped 2 bases and J dropped 5 bases, with 9 bases sitting between them. CDR1 is MNHNS, CDR2 SASEGT, per germline. CDR3 length: 13 amino acids. CDR3 sequence (DNA): TGTGCCAGCAGTGAATGGGGTCGGGAGACCCAGTACTTC. It codes for CASSEWGRETQYF.

The chain recombines TRBV6-5 with TRBJ2-7, with D unresolved. The CDR3 contains 14 residues. Germline lookup yields CDR1 MNHEY and CDR2 SVGAGI. V was pared by 6 bases and J by 3 bases, with 15 bases between. This CDR3 reads CASSPLSGFYEQYF. The DNA of the CDR3 is TGTGCCAGCAGCCCCCTCTCAGGTTTCTACGAGCAGTACTTC.

The chain has TRBV5-1 and TRBJ2-3; 7 nucleotides line up with TRBD1. The CDR3 is 15 residues long. Germline lookup yields CDR1 SGHRS and CDR2 YFSETQ. Unmatched junction bases numbered 9, after V lost 4 bases and J lost 4 bases. CDR3: CASSQLGQNPDTQYF. The CDR3 coding sequence is TGCGCCAGCAGCCAGCTGGGACAGAACCCAGATACGCAGTATTTT.

This chain's CDR3 is CASSLAQVGDTQYF. CDR3 bases: TGCGCCAGCAGCTTGGCCCAGGTTGGGGATACGCAGTATTTT. V usage is TRBV5-1 and J usage is TRBJ2-3, with D uncertain. The germline gives CDR1 SGHRS, CDR2 YFSETQ. The CDR3 is 14 amino acids. Trimming stripped 0 bases from V and 6 bases from J, with 11 bases between.

V usage is TRBV6-5 and J usage is TRBJ1-4; no clear D gene. Trimming left V 10 bases short and J 8 bases short, with 8 bases between. The CDR3 sequence is 10 residues long. Germline V gene sequence: CDR1 MNHEY, CDR2 SVGAGI. In nucleotides, the CDR3 is TGTGCCACCCAGAGGGAAAAACTGTTTTTT. Translation: CATQREKLFF.

This clone was recorded once. The chain combines TRBV15 with TRBJ1-3; D ambiguous. In germline, CDR1 is LNHNV, CDR2 YYDKDF (reference sequence). With 0 bases removed from V and 0 bases from J, the gap between germline ends came to 9 bases. The CDR3 totals 16 residues. CDR3 amino acids: CATSRDLTSSGNTIYF. In nucleotides, the CDR3 is TGTGCCACCAGCAGAGATCTCACTAGCTCTGGAAACACCATATATTTT.

The chain employs TRBV2 and TRBJ1-1; D not resolved. The CDR3 length is 12 residues. V lost 7 bases and J 1 base, leaving 7 bases between the germline ends. Germline V gives CDR1 SNHLY, CDR2 FYNNEI. DNA of the CDR3: TGTGCCAGCAACAGCGGGAACACTGAAGCTTTCTTT. Protein: CASNSGNTEAFF.

The rearrangement joins TRBV19 to TRBJ2-7; 7 bases are a match to TRBD1. The germline gives CDR1 LNHDA, CDR2 SQIVND (reference sequence). Trimming at V came to 2 bases and at J to 0 bases, leaving 7 bases not matched to a gene. The CDR3 spans 16 residues. The CDR3 loop is CASSISVGTVSYEQYF. The CDR3 region has the DNA TGTGCCAGTAGTATATCCGTTGGGACAGTCTCCTACGAGCAGTACTTC.

V is TRBV9 and J is TRBJ1-2; 7 nucleotides line up with TRBD1. The V gene end was trimmed by 3 bases and the J gene end by 3 bases; junction bases not matched to a gene: 5. The CDR3 is 14 amino acids. In germline, CDR1 is SGDLS, CDR2 YYNGEE. DNA of the CDR3: TGTGCCAGCAGCGAGGCAGGGGGATACTATGGCTACACCTTC. Its translation is CASSEAGGYYGYTF.

The chain has TRBV7-6 and TRBJ2-7; 10 nucleotides align to TRBD2. Trimming removed 4 bases from V and 2 bases from J; junction bases left unmatched: 5. Per the germline V gene, CDR1 is SGHVS and CDR2 is FNYEAQ. The CDR3 extends over 15 amino acids. CDR3 DNA sequence: TGTGCCAGCAGCTCCGGACTAGCGGCTACCTACGAGCAGTACTTC. Residues: CASSSGLAATYEQYF. Variable domain in full (rest from reference TRBV7-6 and TRBJ2-7): GAGVSQSPRYKVTKRGQDVALRCDPISGHVSLYWYRQALGQGPEFLTYFNYEAQQDKSGLPNDRFSAERPEGSISTLTIQRTEQRDSAMYRCASSSGLAATYEQYFGPGTRLTVT.

J is TRBJ2-3 and V is TRBV29-1; TRBD2 matches 7 bases. V shed 8 bases, J shed 2 bases, and the junction held 4 bases outside the gene matches. CDR1 and CDR2 from the germline V gene are SQVTM and ANQGSEA. CDR3 length: 12 residues. The CDR3 protein is CSPRGSTDTQYF. The CDR3 bases are TGCAGCCCGCGGGGGTCCACAGATACGCAGTATTTT.

The V and J genes are TRBV3-1 (or the pseudogene TRBV3-2) and TRBJ2-1; unclear D gene. Per germline, CDR1 LGHDT and CDR2 YNNKEL (reference sequence). CDR3 size: 17 residues. With 0 bases removed from V and 6 bases from J, the gap between germline ends came to 18 bases. CDR3 in DNA: TGTGCCAGCAGCCAAGATCGTCTACCTAGGTTGGGCAATGAGCAGTTCTTC. The encoded protein is CASSQDRLPRLGNEQFF.

V gene TRBV15 combines with J gene TRBJ1-4; weak D call: TRBD1 (5 bases). The germline V and J ends were trimmed by 1 base and 8 bases, with 11 bases remaining between them. The CDR3 extends over 14 amino acids. CDR1 and CDR2 from the germline V gene are LNHNV and YYDKDF (reference sequence). The CDR3 reads CATSRAGEGEKLFF. The CDR3 DNA sequence: TGTGCCACCAGCAGAGCTGGGGAGGGGGAAAAACTGTTTTTT.

V and J are TRBV15 and TRBJ1-4; weak D call: TRBD1 (5 bases). V lost 0 bases and J 8 bases, leaving 10 bases between the germline ends. The CDR3 has 14 amino acids. CDR1 and CDR2 from the germline V gene are LNHNV and YYDKDF (reference sequence). CDR3 DNA sequence: TGTGCCACCAGCAGAGACCCGGGGCCCGAAAAACTGTTTTTT. Translating gives CATSRDPGPEKLFF.